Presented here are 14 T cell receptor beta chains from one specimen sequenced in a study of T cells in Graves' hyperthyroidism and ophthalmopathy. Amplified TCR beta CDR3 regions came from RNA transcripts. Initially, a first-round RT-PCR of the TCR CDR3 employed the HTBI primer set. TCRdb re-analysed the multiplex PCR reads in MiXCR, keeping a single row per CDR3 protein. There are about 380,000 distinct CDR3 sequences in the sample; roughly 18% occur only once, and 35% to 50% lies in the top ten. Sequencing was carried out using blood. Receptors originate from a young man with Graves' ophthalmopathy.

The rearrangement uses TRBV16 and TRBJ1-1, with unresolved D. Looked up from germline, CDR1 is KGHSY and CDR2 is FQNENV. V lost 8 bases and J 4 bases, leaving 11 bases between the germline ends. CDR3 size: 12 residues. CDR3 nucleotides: TGTGCCAGCGGACCAGTGGGCACTGAAGCTTTCTTT. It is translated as CASGPVGTEAFF.

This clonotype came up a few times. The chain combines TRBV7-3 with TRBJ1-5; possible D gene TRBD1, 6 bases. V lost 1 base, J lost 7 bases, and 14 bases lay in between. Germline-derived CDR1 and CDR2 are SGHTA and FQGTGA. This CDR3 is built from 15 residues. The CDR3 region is CASSLMGGAGQPQHF. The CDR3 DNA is TGTGCCAGCAGCTTAATGGGGGGGGCAGGACAGCCCCAGCATTTT.

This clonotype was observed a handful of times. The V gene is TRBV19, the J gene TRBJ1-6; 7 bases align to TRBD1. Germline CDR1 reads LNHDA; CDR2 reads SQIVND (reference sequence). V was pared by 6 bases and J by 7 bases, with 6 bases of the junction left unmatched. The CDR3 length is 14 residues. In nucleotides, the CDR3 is TGTGCCAGTAGGGTTACAGGGGCAAATTCACCCCTCCACTTT. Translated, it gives CASRVTGANSPLHF.

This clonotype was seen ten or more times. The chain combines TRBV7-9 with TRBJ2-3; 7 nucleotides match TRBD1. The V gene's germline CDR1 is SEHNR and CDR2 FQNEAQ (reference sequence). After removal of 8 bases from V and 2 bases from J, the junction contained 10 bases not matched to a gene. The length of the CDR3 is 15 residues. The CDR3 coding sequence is TGTGCCAGCCCTCCTACCGGGACAGTCACAGATACGCAGTATTTT. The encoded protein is CASPPTGTVTDTQYF. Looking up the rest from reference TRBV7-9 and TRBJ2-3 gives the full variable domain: DTGVSQNPRHKITKRGQNVTFRCDPISEHNRLYWYRQTLGQGPEFLTYFQNEAQLEKSRLLSDRFSAERPKGSFSTLEIQRTEQGDSAMYLCASPPTGTVTDTQYFGPGTRLTVL.

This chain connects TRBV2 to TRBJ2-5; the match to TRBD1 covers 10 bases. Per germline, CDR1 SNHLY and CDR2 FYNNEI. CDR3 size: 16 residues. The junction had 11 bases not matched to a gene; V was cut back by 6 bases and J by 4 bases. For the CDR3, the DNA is TGTGCCAGCAGCGCCCACCGGGACAGGGGTGGAGAGACCCAGTACTTC. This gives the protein CASSAHRDRGGETQYF.

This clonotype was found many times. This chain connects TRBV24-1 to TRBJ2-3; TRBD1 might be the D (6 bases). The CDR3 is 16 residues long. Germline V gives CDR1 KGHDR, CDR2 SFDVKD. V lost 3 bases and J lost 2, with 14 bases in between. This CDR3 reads CATSDTAGAITDTQYF. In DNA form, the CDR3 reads TGTGCCACCAGTGATACGGCAGGGGCGATCACAGATACGCAGTATTTT.

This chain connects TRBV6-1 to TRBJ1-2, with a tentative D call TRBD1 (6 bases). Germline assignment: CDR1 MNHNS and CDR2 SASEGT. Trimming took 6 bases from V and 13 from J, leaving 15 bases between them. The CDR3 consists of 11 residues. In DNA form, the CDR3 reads TGTGCCAGCAGCCACGGGGGGGCGGGCACCTTC. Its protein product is CASSHGGAGTF.

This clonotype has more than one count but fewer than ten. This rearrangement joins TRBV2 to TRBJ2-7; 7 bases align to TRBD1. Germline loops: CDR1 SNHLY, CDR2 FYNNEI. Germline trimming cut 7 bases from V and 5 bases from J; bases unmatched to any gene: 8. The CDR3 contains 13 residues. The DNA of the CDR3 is TGTGCCAGCACCGAACAGGGGATCAACGAGCAGTACTTC. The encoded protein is CASTEQGINEQYF. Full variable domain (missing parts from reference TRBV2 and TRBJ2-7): EPEVTQTPSHQVTQMGQEVILRCVPISNHLYFYWYRQILGQKVEFLVSFYNNEISEKSEIFDDQFSVERPDGSNFTLKIRSTKLEDSAMYFCASTEQGINEQYFGPGTRLTVT.

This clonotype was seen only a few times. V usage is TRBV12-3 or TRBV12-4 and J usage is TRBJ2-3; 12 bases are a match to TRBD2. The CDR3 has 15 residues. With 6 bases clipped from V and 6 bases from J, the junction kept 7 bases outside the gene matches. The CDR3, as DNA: TGTGCCAGCAGCCTTACTAGCGGGGGGTCTGATACGCAGTATTTT. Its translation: CASSLTSGGSDTQYF.

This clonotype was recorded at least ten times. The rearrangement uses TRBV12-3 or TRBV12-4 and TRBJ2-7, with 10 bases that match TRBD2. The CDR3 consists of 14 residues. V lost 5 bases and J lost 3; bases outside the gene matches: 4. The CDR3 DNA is TGTGCCAGCAGTCCTCTAGCGGGGGACTACGAGCAGTACTTC. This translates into CASSPLAGDYEQYF.

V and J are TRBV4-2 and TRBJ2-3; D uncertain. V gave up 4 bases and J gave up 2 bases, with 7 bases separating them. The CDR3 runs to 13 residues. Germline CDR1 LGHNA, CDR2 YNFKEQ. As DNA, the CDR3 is TGTGCCAGCAGCCGAACGGTCACAGATACGCAGTATTTT. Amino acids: CASSRTVTDTQYF.

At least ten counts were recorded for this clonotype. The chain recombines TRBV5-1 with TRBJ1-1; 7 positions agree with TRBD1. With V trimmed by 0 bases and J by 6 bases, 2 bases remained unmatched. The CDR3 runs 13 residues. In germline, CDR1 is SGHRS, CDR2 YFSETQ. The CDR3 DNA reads TGCGCCAGCAGCTTGGAAGGGGGCCCTGAAGCTTTCTTT. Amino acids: CASSLEGGPEAFF.

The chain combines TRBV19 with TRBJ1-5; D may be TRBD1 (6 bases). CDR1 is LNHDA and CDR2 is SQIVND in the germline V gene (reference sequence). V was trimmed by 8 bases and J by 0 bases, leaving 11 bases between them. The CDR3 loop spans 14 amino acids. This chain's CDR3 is CASGTGTSNQPQHF. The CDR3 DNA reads TGTGCCAGTGGTACAGGGACTAGCAATCAGCCCCAGCATTTT.

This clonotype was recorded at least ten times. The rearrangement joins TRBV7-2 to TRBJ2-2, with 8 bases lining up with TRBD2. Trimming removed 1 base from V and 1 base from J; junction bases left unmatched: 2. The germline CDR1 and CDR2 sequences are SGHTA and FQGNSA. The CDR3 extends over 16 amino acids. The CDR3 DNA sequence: TGTGCCAGCAGCTTAGACGGGGGGGTGAACACCGGGGAGCTGTTTTTT. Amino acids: CASSLDGGVNTGELFF.